The 32 T cell receptor beta chains below were found in one sample sequenced in a study of cytomegalovirus exposure and HLA in healthy donors. Vbeta (60) and Jbeta (13) primers were used in the PCR. Generated by immunoSEQ multiplex PCR, the TCRdb table keeps only in-frame clones and is missing some. The sample yields about 150,000 clones, approximately 80% seen once. The sequenced sample was PBMCs. The origin of the receptors is a man younger than 35 in good health and CMV-seronegative.

This chain joins TRBV5-1 and TRBJ1-3, with 7 bases matching TRBD1. Trimming cost V 4 bases and J 4 bases; bases outside gene matches: 8. Looked up from germline, CDR1 is SGHRS and CDR2 is YFSETQ. The CDR3 loop spans 15 amino acids. This chain's CDR3 is CASSPGQVRGNTIYF. CDR3 nucleotide sequence: TGCGCCAGCAGCCCCGGACAGGTTCGAGGAAACACCATATATTTT.

The chain uses TRBV7-9 and TRBJ2-5, with 11 bases that match TRBD2. CDR3 size: 16 residues. J was trimmed by 2 bases and V by 3 bases; bases with no gene match: 5. Germline V gene data show CDR1 as SEHNR and CDR2 as FQNEAQ (reference sequence). Here the CDR3 DNA reads TGTGCCAGCAGCTTTAGCGGGGGGGCCAAACAAGAGACCCAGTACTTC. This codes for CASSFSGGAKQETQYF.

The chain joins TRBV2 to TRBJ1-5, with a tentative D call TRBD1 (6 bases). This CDR3 comprises 13 residues. V was shortened by 8 bases and J by 7 bases, with 15 bases between the two germline ends. Germline V gives CDR1 SNHLY, CDR2 FYNNEI. CDR3 nucleotides: TGTGCCAGCGGACTTACAGGGAAGCAGCCCCAGCATTTT. Translating gives CASGLTGKQPQHF.

This chain links TRBV28 with TRBJ2-3; 7 bases match TRBD2. V was clipped by 3 bases and J by 1 base; unmatched bases: 10. The CDR3 runs 17 residues. Germline values: CDR1 MDHEN, CDR2 SYDVKM. The CDR3 DNA reads TGTGCCAGCAGTTTTATTGATGAGCGGGACCGCACAGATACGCAGTATTTT. This gives the protein CASSFIDERDRTDTQYF.

The chain joins TRBV7-9 to TRBJ2-7; D is uncertain. The CDR3 runs to 13 residues. V was pared by 5 bases and J by 5 bases, with 13 bases between. Germline CDR1 and CDR2: SEHNR and FQNEAQ (reference sequence). CDR3 bases: TGTGCCAGCAGCCCATCCCCCCACAACGAGCAGTACTTC. It specifies CASSPSPHNEQYF.

The V call is TRBV4-1, the J call TRBJ2-3; the match to TRBD2 covers 10 bases. Germline V CDR1 and CDR2: MGHRA, YSYEKL. The CDR3 consists of 16 residues. V gave up 4 bases and J gave up 2 bases; unmatched junction bases: 6. The CDR3 DNA reads TGCGCCAGCAGCCCACGGACTAGCGGACACACAGATACGCAGTATTTT. It codes for CASSPRTSGHTDTQYF.

V is TRBV5-5 and J is TRBJ1-1, with 7 bases that match TRBD1. The trim removed 5 bases at V and 7 bases at J, leaving 5 bases unmatched. This CDR3 region has 12 residues. Germline V gene sequence: CDR1 SGHKS, CDR2 YYEKEE (reference sequence). CDR3 protein: CASRQGSGEAFF. The CDR3 DNA is TGTGCCAGCAGACAGGGGAGCGGTGAAGCTTTCTTT.

The chain carries TRBV5-5 and TRBJ2-2; D may be TRBD1 (7 bases). The CDR3 loop spans 16 amino acids. The V gene lost 2 bases and the J gene lost 2 bases, with 13 bases spanning the gap. The germline V gene has CDR1 SGHKS and CDR2 YYEKEE (reference sequence). CDR3 loop: CASSFAGQINTGELFF. The CDR3 nucleotides are TGTGCCAGCAGCTTTGCGGGACAGATAAACACCGGGGAGCTGTTTTTT.

This clone has more than one count but fewer than ten. This chain connects TRBV4-3 to TRBJ2-5, with TRBD2 as a possible D gene (6 bases). The assigned J gene may be wrong: the sequence end matches TRBJ2-7 better. The CDR3 contains 16 residues. Per germline, CDR1 LGHNA and CDR2 YSLEER. CDR3: CASSQGAGTVSYEQYF. The CDR3 nucleotides are TGCGCCAGCAGCCAAGGAGCCGGGACTGTCTCCTACGAGCAGTACTTC.

The sample holds one count of this clone. V is TRBV6-5 and J is TRBJ2-7; TRBD2 matches 7 bases. Germline V lookup: CDR1 MNHEY, CDR2 SVGAGI. This CDR3 comprises 16 residues. V lost 0 bases to trimming and J lost 6 bases; unmatched junction nucleotides: 11. The CDR3 loop is CASSYSRAGVPGEQYF. The CDR3 bases are TGTGCCAGCAGTTACTCGAGGGCGGGGGTCCCCGGCGAGCAGTACTTC.

CDR3 protein: CATRPRTSGGLYNEQFF. The CDR3 nucleotides read TGTGCCACCCGACCGCGGACTAGCGGGGGACTTTACAATGAGCAGTTCTTC. This chain uses TRBV27 with TRBJ2-1; 13 bases fit TRBD2. Trimming at V came to 10 bases and at J to 4 bases, leaving 13 bases not matched to a gene. Germline CDR1 and CDR2: MNHEY and SMNVEV (reference sequence). The length of the CDR3 is 17 residues.

This rearrangement joins TRBV28 to TRBJ2-7; maybe TRBD1 (5 bases). The length of the CDR3 is 15 residues. The V end was cut by 6 bases, the J end by 2 bases, with 17 bases between. Germline V gene data show CDR1 as MDHEN and CDR2 as SYDVKM. CDR3 region: CASSPDSDLTYEQYF. The CDR3 DNA reads TGTGCCAGCAGCCCCGACAGCGACCTCACCTACGAGCAGTACTTC.

The rearrangement uses TRBV9 and TRBJ1-3; D gene uncertain. The germline V gene has CDR1 SGDLS and CDR2 YYNGEE. V shed 1 base and J shed 4 bases, with 9 bases lying between them. The CDR3 is 14 residues long. The CDR3 DNA follows: TGTGCCAGCAGCGTAAATGGAGCGGGAAACACCATATATTTT. This gives the protein CASSVNGAGNTIYF.

The table lists this clone with a count of one. The chain recombines TRBV5-1 with TRBJ2-2; 7 positions match TRBD1. Trimming cost V 4 bases and J 9 bases; bases outside gene matches: 9. CDR1 is SGHRS and CDR2 is YFSETQ in the germline V gene. The CDR3 contains 14 residues. CDR3 protein: CASSPTGFDRELFF. CDR3 bases: TGCGCCAGCAGCCCGACAGGGTTCGACCGGGAGCTGTTTTTT.

This clone was seen more than once but under ten times. The chain joins TRBV7-8 to TRBJ2-1; D unresolved. Trimming cost V 1 base and J 3 bases, with 10 bases left between them. The CDR3 is 15 amino acids. Germline V lookup: CDR1 SGHVS, CDR2 FQNEAQ. The CDR3 sequence: CASSLEAYSYNEQFF. CDR3 DNA sequence: TGTGCCAGCAGCTTAGAGGCCTACAGCTACAATGAGCAGTTCTTC.

This sequence joins TRBV2 and TRBJ1-2; D remains unclear. Germline V CDR1 and CDR2: SNHLY, FYNNEI. The CDR3 has 13 amino acids. Trimming removed 6 bases at V and 8 bases at J, with 16 bases between. This CDR3 reads CASRASAAGGYTF. The CDR3 coding sequence is TGTGCCAGCAGGGCTTCGGCTGCCGGGGGCTACACCTTC.

The chain recombines TRBV9 with TRBJ1-6; 8 bases are a match to TRBD1. Looked up from germline, CDR1 is SGDLS and CDR2 is YYNGEE. J gave up 4 bases and V 3 bases, and 12 bases lay outside the gene matches. The CDR3 is 18 residues long. CDR3 in DNA: TGTGCCAGCAGCGGGAGACGCGGGGGACAGGAGTATAATTCACCCCTCCACTTT. Its protein product is CASSGRRGGQEYNSPLHF.

This clone was found once. The chain employs TRBV5-6 and TRBJ1-2, with 8 bases that match TRBD1. Germline trimming cut 4 bases from V and 8 bases from J; bases unmatched to any gene: 13. CDR1 and CDR2 (germline): SGHDT, YYEEEE. The CDR3 is 15 amino acids. The CDR3: CASSPLTGAPGGYTF. The CDR3 nucleotides are TGTGCCAGCAGCCCACTGACAGGGGCCCCGGGGGGCTACACCTTC. The complete variable domain, with remaining parts taken from reference TRBV5-6 and TRBJ1-2, reads DAGVTQSPTHLIKTRGQQVTLRCSPKSGHDTVSWYQQALGQGPQFIFQYYEEEERQRGNFPDRFSGHQFPNYSSELNVNALLLGDSALYLCASSPLTGAPGGYTFGSGTRLTVV.

This clone was observed a few times. CDR3 in amino acids: CASSVLAGDTQYF. In DNA form, the CDR3 reads TGTGCCAGCAGCGTACTAGCGGGAGATACGCAGTATTTT. V gene TRBV9 combines with J gene TRBJ2-3; 8 nucleotides line up with TRBD2. The V gene's germline CDR1 is SGDLS and CDR2 YYNGEE. With V trimmed by 1 base and J by 5 bases, 0 bases remained unmatched. CDR3 size: 13 residues.

The DNA for the CDR3 is TGTGCCAGCAGCTTAGCCCTCGGGGTCTACAATGAGCAGTTCTTC. Translated: CASSLALGVYNEQFF. This rearrangement joins TRBV7-6 to TRBJ2-1, with TRBD2 as a possible D gene (5 bases). This CDR3 is 15 amino acids long. From germline, CDR1 is SGHVS and CDR2 FNYEAQ. Trimming pared 0 bases from V and 3 bases from J, leaving 9 bases between.

J is TRBJ2-7 and V is TRBV7-2, with unresolved D. The CDR3 is 11 amino acids. The V gene lost 0 bases and the J gene lost 7 bases, with 4 bases spanning the gap. Germline CDR1 reads SGHTA; CDR2 reads FQGNSA. The CDR3 spells CASSLAEEQYF. The CDR3 nucleotides are TGTGCCAGCAGCTTAGCCGAGGAGCAGTACTTC.

This clone was detected only a few times. The V and J genes are TRBV5-1 and TRBJ1-2, with 10 bases lining up with TRBD1. This CDR3 has 17 residues. With 0 bases clipped from V and 4 bases from J, the junction kept 9 bases outside the gene matches. Germline V gene data show CDR1 as SGHRS and CDR2 as YFSETQ. The CDR3 spells CASSLEGQGITPYGYTF. CDR3 DNA sequence: TGCGCCAGCAGCTTGGAGGGACAGGGGATTACCCCCTATGGCTACACCTTC.

This sequence joins TRBV11-2 and TRBJ1-1, with D perhaps matching TRBD1 (5 bases). V was cut by 7 bases and J by 3 bases, with 15 bases left in between. The CDR3 totals 14 residues. The germline V gene encodes CDR1 SGHAT and CDR2 FQNNGV. The CDR3 protein is CASKVGVSDTEAFF. DNA of the CDR3: TGTGCCAGCAAGGTAGGGGTCTCGGACACTGAAGCTTTCTTT.

CDR3 nucleotide sequence: TGTGCCTGGAGTACGGGGGGTAGGGACGAGCAGTACTTC. Translating it yields CAWSTGGRDEQYF. This chain uses TRBV30 with TRBJ2-7, with 7 positions matching TRBD2. CDR1 and CDR2 (germline): GTSNPN, SVGIG (reference sequence). The V segment lost 2 bases and the J segment 5 bases; nucleotides outside the gene matches: 6. The CDR3 extends over 13 amino acids. Full variable domain (rest looked up from reference TRBV30 and TRBJ2-7): SQTIHQWPATLVQPVGSPLSLECTVEGTSNPNLYWYRQAAGRGLQLLFYSVGIGQISSEVPQNLSASRPQDRQFILSSKKLLLSDSGFYLCAWSTGGRDEQYFGPGTRLTVT.

The V and J genes are TRBV5-1 and TRBJ1-4; 10 nucleotides agree with TRBD1. Germline V gene lookup returns CDR1 SGHRS and CDR2 YFSETQ. The CDR3 runs 17 residues. Trimming removed 4 bases from V and 7 bases from J; junction bases left unmatched: 13. The CDR3 coding sequence is TGCGCCAGCAGCGAACTACTCCGGACAGGGGGTGTTGAAAAACTGTTTTTT. Its translation is CASSELLRTGGVEKLFF.

This rearrangement joins TRBV6-5 to TRBJ2-7, with TRBD1 identical over 8 bases. The CDR3 extends over 15 amino acids. The germline gives CDR1 MNHEY, CDR2 SVGAGI. Trimming at V came to 2 bases and at J to 3 bases, leaving 6 bases not matched to a gene. The CDR3 region is CASSYEAGGYYEQYF. DNA for the CDR3: TGTGCCAGCAGTTACGAGGCAGGGGGCTACTACGAGCAGTACTTC.

CDR3 loop: CASSVDPGTSSYEQYF. In nucleotides, the CDR3 is TGTGCCAGCAGCGTAGACCCCGGGACTAGTTCGTACGAGCAGTACTTC. The chain employs TRBV9 and TRBJ2-7; 8 nucleotides line up with TRBD2. The CDR3 is 16 amino acids. In germline, CDR1 is SGDLS, CDR2 YYNGEE. V lost 0 bases, J lost 4 bases, and 9 bases stayed unmatched.

This chain links TRBV5-1 with TRBJ2-7; TRBD1 agrees at 7 bases. This CDR3 has 16 residues. The trim removed 4 bases at V and 2 bases at J, leaving 12 bases unmatched. CDR1 is SGHRS and CDR2 is YFSETQ in the germline V gene. The CDR3 nucleotides read TGCGCCAGCAGCCCTACAGGGGCCCGCCCAACCTACGAGCAGTACTTC. It encodes CASSPTGARPTYEQYF.

J is TRBJ1-3 and V is TRBV6-1; no clear D. The CDR3 is 18 amino acids. Trimming stripped 2 bases from V and 0 bases from J, with 17 bases between. In germline, CDR1 is MNHNS, CDR2 SASEGT. The CDR3 protein is CASSELLGISTSGNTIYF. The CDR3 bases are TGTGCCAGCAGTGAACTCCTCGGTATTTCCACCTCTGGAAACACCATATATTTT.

The CDR3 DNA sequence: TGTGCCAGCAGCGGATCCCTGGGCCTTCGGGAAAAACTGTTTTTT. Its translation is CASSGSLGLREKLFF. V is TRBV9 and J is TRBJ1-4; D not resolved. The CDR3 loop spans 15 amino acids. Trimming shortened V by 3 bases and J by 8 bases, and 17 bases separated the two germline ends. Germline CDR1 SGDLS, CDR2 YYNGEE.

The CDR3 DNA reads TGTGCCAGTAGTACCGGACTAGCGGGACACAATGAGCAGTTCTTC. It codes for CASSTGLAGHNEQFF. V usage is TRBV19 and J usage is TRBJ2-1; 12 bases agree with TRBD2. The germline V gene encodes CDR1 LNHDA and CDR2 SQIVND (reference sequence). The length of the CDR3 is 15 residues. V lost 4 bases, J lost 5 bases, and 3 bases stayed unmatched.

The chain is built from TRBV5-1 and TRBJ1-6; D not certain. CDR1 and CDR2 (germline): SGHRS, YFSETQ. V was pared by 0 bases and J by 0 bases, with 7 bases between. The length of the CDR3 is 16 residues. CDR3 nucleotide sequence: TGCGCCAGCAGCTTGGGAGTAAGCTCCTATAATTCACCCCTCCACTTT. It specifies CASSLGVSSYNSPLHF.